The entry that follows covers one TCR beta chain sequence. Its matching antigen is unknown. Researchers ran the PCR with 60 Vbeta and 13 Jbeta primers. The protocol was immunoSEQ multiplex PCR, while the TCRdb copy is restricted to in-frame clones and leaves out a portion. The repertoire holds 90,000 to 110,000 clones, with about 15% as singletons. This entry comes from a study of cytomegalovirus exposure and HLA in healthy donors. Whole-study results and caveats: Association of a missense DCLRE1C variant with TCR beta V- and J-gene trimming was reported in a later analysis.

The CDR3 has 13 amino acids. Germline lookup yields CDR1 SGHVS and CDR2 FQNEAQ. Deletions cut 1 base from V and 5 bases from J, with 8 bases between. The clonotype was recovered from a female donor in good health and CMV-seronegative. The chain is built from TRBV7-8 and TRBJ1-2; D may be TRBD1 (5 bases). The sample consisted of PBMCs. Here the CDR3 DNA reads TGTGCCAGCAGCTTAGGACAGTTATATGGCTACACCTTC. Protein: CASSLGQLYGYTF. The full variable domain, its missing parts supplied by reference TRBV7-8 and TRBJ1-2, is GAGVSQSPRYKVAKRGQDVALRCDPISGHVSLFWYQQALGQGPEFLTYFQNEAQLDKSGLPSDRFFAERPEGSVSTLKIQRTQQEDSAVYLCASSLGQLYGYTFGSGTRLTVV.